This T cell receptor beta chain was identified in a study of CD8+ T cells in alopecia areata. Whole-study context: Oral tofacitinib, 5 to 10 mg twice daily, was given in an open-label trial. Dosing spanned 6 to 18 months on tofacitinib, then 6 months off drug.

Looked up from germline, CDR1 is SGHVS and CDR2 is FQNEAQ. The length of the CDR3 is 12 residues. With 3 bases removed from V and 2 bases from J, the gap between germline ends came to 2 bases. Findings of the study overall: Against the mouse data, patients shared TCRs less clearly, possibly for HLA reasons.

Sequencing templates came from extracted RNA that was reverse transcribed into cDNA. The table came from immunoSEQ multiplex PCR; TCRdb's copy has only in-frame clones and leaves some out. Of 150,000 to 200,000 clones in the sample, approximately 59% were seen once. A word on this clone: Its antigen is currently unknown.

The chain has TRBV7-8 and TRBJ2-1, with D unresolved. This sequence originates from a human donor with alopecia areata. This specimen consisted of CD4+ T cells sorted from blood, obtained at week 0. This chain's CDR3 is CASSLAYNEQFF. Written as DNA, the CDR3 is TGTGCCAGCAGCTTGGCCTACAATGAGCAGTTCTTC.